Presented here are 22 T cell receptor beta chains from one specimen sequenced in a study of T cells in localized non-small cell lung cancer. Repertoires were generated with immunoSEQ multiplex PCR, while TCRdb's copy carries only in-frame clones and drops some. The sample has 25,000 to 30,000 clones, about nine tenths seen once. The sample in question was peripheral blood mononuclear cells, obtained before any cancer treatment. The receptors stem from a woman aged 40 to 75 with stage III lung adenocarcinoma.

The chain recombines TRBV7-2 with TRBJ1-1; 7 bases line up with TRBD1. Germline V gene data show CDR1 as SGHTA and CDR2 as FQGNSA. V shed 0 bases and J 1 base; nucleotides not matched to a gene: 5. This CDR3 spans 16 amino acids. The CDR3 spells CASSLAPGGGNTEAFF. In DNA form, the CDR3 reads TGTGCCAGCAGCTTAGCGCCAGGGGGTGGGAACACTGAAGCTTTCTTT.

The chain has TRBV4-3 and TRBJ1-2; D perhaps matches TRBD1 (6 bases). The V gene's germline CDR1 is LGHNA and CDR2 YSLEER. This CDR3 comprises 12 residues. Trimming cost V 3 bases and J 6 bases, with 8 bases left between them. This CDR3 reads CASSHSGDGYTF. CDR3 coding DNA: TGCGCCAGCAGCCACTCAGGGGATGGCTACACCTTC.

The chain carries TRBV6-5 and TRBJ2-7; D is unresolved. Germline V gives CDR1 MNHEY, CDR2 SVGAGI. The CDR3 is made up of 10 amino acids. Trimming stripped 2 bases from V and 6 bases from J, with 2 bases between. The CDR3 loop is CASSYPEQYF. CDR3 in DNA: TGTGCCAGCAGTTACCCCGAGCAGTACTTC.

The chain combines TRBV18 with TRBJ2-2, with D perhaps being TRBD1 or TRBD2 (6 bases each). Trimming took 2 bases from V and 7 from J, leaving 14 bases between them. This CDR3 contains 15 residues. The germline gives CDR1 KGHSH, CDR2 LQKENI. The CDR3 spells CASSPRTGADGELFF. CDR3 DNA sequence: TGTGCCAGCTCACCAAGGACGGGGGCCGACGGGGAGCTGTTTTTT.

The genes are TRBV15 and TRBJ2-7, with D unclear. This CDR3 is 14 amino acids long. Trimming removed 1 base at V and 1 base at J, with 8 bases between. Germline CDR1 is LNHNV and CDR2 is YYDKDF (reference sequence). The chain's CDR3 is CATSRGRESYEQYF. The DNA for the CDR3 is TGTGCCACCAGCAGAGGTCGTGAATCCTACGAGCAGTACTTC.

The rearrangement joins TRBV28 to TRBJ1-6, with D uncertain. The CDR3 consists of 13 residues. CDR1 and CDR2 from the germline V gene are MDHEN and SYDVKM. Trimming shortened V by 7 bases and J by 6 bases, and 10 bases separated the two germline ends. The CDR3 DNA reads as TGTGCCAGCATTGACCAGTTTAATTCACCCCTCCACTTT. It is translated as CASIDQFNSPLHF.

The V and J genes are TRBV7-6 and TRBJ1-4, with a possible D match to TRBD1 (5 bases). The CDR3 has 14 amino acids. Trimming removed 6 bases at V and 5 bases at J, with 13 bases between. Germline V CDR1 and CDR2: SGHVS, FNYEAQ. CDR3 sequence: CASSLAGVNEKLFF. CDR3 nucleotides: TGTGCCAGCAGTCTAGCGGGGGTCAATGAAAAACTGTTTTTT.

The chain recombines TRBV5-1 with TRBJ2-5; 11 bases align to TRBD2. There are 15 residues in the CDR3. Germline V CDR1 and CDR2: SGHRS, YFSETQ. The trim removed 0 bases at V and 3 bases at J, leaving 1 base unmatched. CDR3 amino acids: CASSLGGLAEETQYF. For the CDR3, the DNA is TGCGCCAGCAGCTTGGGGGGACTAGCGGAAGAGACCCAGTACTTC. Using reference TRBV5-1 and TRBJ2-5 for the parts outside the CDR3, the full variable domain is KAGVTQTPRYLIKTRGQQVTLSCSPISGHRSVSWYQQTPGQGLQFLFEYFSETQRNKGNFPGRFSGRQFSNSRSEMNVSTLELGDSALYLCASSLGGLAEETQYFGPGTRLLVL.

The chain employs TRBV7-2 and TRBJ2-7; D unclear. The germline V gene has CDR1 SGHTA and CDR2 FQGNSA. The CDR3 is 13 residues long. V was pared by 5 bases and J by 3 bases, with 11 bases between. The CDR3 DNA reads TGTGCCAGCAGCCTTACGGGCCTCTACGAGCAGTACTTC. It specifies CASSLTGLYEQYF.

The CDR3 reads CASGETLTEQYF. The DNA for the CDR3 is TGTGCCAGTGGGGAAACCCTCACCGAGCAGTACTTC. The J gene is TRBJ2-7, the V gene TRBV28; D gene unclear. V was cut by 9 bases and J by 6 bases, with 15 bases left in between. This CDR3 contains 12 residues. The V gene's germline CDR1 is MDHEN and CDR2 SYDVKM.

This chain joins TRBV7-2 and TRBJ2-7, with D perhaps matching TRBD2 (6 bases). Germline V gene lookup returns CDR1 SGHTA and CDR2 FQGNSA. V was trimmed by 5 bases and J by 8 bases, leaving 10 bases between them. The length of the CDR3 is 11 residues. DNA for the CDR3: TGTGCCAGCAGCAGGGCGGGGCAGCAGTACTTC. As protein: CASSRAGQQYF.

The chain links TRBV19 to TRBJ1-5, with D possibly matching TRBD1 (6 bases). Trimming pared 6 bases from V and 5 bases from J, leaving 26 bases between. Germline CDR1 and CDR2: LNHDA and SQIVND (reference sequence). The CDR3 loop spans 18 amino acids. The chain's CDR3 is CASSPPGTAPAGDQPQHF. CDR3 DNA: TGTGCCAGTAGCCCTCCTGGGACCGCTCCTGCAGGGGATCAGCCCCAGCATTTT.

The chain carries TRBV5-1 and TRBJ2-3; 8 nucleotides match TRBD1. The V gene's germline CDR1 is SGHRS and CDR2 YFSETQ. The CDR3 runs to 15 residues. The junction had 9 bases not matched to a gene; V was cut back by 4 bases and J by 5 bases. CDR3 sequence reads: CASSTRQGLRDTQYF. CDR3 coding DNA: TGCGCCAGCAGCACCAGACAGGGGCTGAGAGATACGCAGTATTTT.

This clone appeared a few times. The chain recombines TRBV5-3 with TRBJ1-5; D ambiguous. TRBV5-3 is an ORF, with its function uncertain. Trimming removed 4 bases at V and 9 bases at J, with 17 bases between. There are 14 residues in the CDR3. In DNA, the CDR3 is TGTGCCAGAAGCCGCCAGGTGTGGGAGAGGCCCCAGCATTTT. This translates into CARSRQVWERPQHF.

The rearrangement links TRBV4-1 to TRBJ2-2, with D perhaps matching TRBD2 (5 bases). V was shortened by 6 bases and J by 2 bases, with 10 bases between the two germline ends. The CDR3 covers 14 residues. Germline lookup yields CDR1 MGHRA and CDR2 YSYEKL. The CDR3: CASSRGPNTGELFF. The DNA for the CDR3 is TGCGCCAGCAGTCGAGGGCCCAACACCGGGGAGCTGTTTTTT.

The chain is built from TRBV6-1 and TRBJ2-6; D unresolved. The V gene lost 2 bases and the J gene lost 4 bases, with 3 bases spanning the gap. Looked up from germline, CDR1 is MNHNS and CDR2 is SASEGT. The CDR3 is 13 residues long. CDR3 DNA sequence: TGTGCCAGCAGTGAATCAGGGGCCAACGTCCTGACTTTC. It specifies CASSESGANVLTF.

On this clone itself: The junction departs from the called germline gene at one end, perhaps through a read error. Other DNA sequences in this sample translate to the same CDR3. The CDR3 spells CASSLWEGGEQFF. For the CDR3, the DNA is TGTGCCAGCAGCTTATGGGAGGGAGGTGAGCAGTTCTTC. The rearrangement joins TRBV27 to TRBJ2-1; TRBD2 agrees at 7 bases. CDR1 and CDR2 from the germline V gene are MNHEY and SMNVEV (reference sequence). The CDR3 sequence is 13 residues long.

This CDR3 is CAITRGQAYEQYF. The CDR3 nucleotides are TGTGCCATTACTAGGGGACAGGCCTACGAGCAGTACTTC. The rearrangement links TRBV10-3 to TRBJ2-7; 8 bases line up with TRBD1. V shed 9 bases and J 2 bases; nucleotides not matched to a gene: 6. The CDR3 runs to 13 residues. The germline V gene encodes CDR1 ENHRY and CDR2 SYGVKD.

The V and J genes are TRBV25-1 and TRBJ2-2; 9 positions match TRBD1. The CDR3 is made up of 13 amino acids. Germline lookup yields CDR1 MGHDK and CDR2 SYGVNS. Unmatched junction bases numbered 4, after V lost 9 bases and J lost 5 bases. As DNA, the CDR3 is TGTGCCAGTCGGACAGGGGTTACCGGGGAGCTGTTTTTT. The encoded protein is CASRTGVTGELFF.

The V and J genes are TRBV4-3 and TRBJ2-7; 10 nucleotides line up with TRBD2. Germline CDR1 is LGHNA and CDR2 is YSLEER. The V gene end was trimmed by 4 bases and the J gene end by 0 bases; junction bases not matched to a gene: 15. The CDR3 totals 19 residues. The CDR3 nucleotides are TGCGCCAGCAGCCGCAAAGTCATGGGAACTAGCGGGGCCTCCTACGAGCAGTACTTC. Amino acid sequence: CASSRKVMGTSGASYEQYF.

The V gene is TRBV28, the J gene TRBJ2-7, with D possibly TRBD2 on 6 matching bases. Trimming removed 5 bases at V and 0 bases at J, with 8 bases between. Germline V gene data show CDR1 as MDHEN and CDR2 as SYDVKM. The CDR3 is made up of 13 amino acids. The CDR3 sequence is CASSISGSYEQYF. The DNA for the CDR3 is TGTGCCAGCAGTATTAGCGGCTCCTACGAGCAGTACTTC. The entire variable domain, with the rest obtained from reference TRBV28 and TRBJ2-7, is as follows: DVKVTQSSRYLVKRTGEKVFLECVQDMDHENMFWYRQDPGLGLRLIYFSYDVKMKEKGDIPEGYSVSREKKERFSLILESASTNQTSMYLCASSISGSYEQYFGPGTRLTVT.

This clone was seen a single time. The chain couples TRBV6-5 to TRBJ1-5; D unresolved. Per germline, CDR1 MNHEY and CDR2 SVGAGI. Trimming left V 0 bases short and J 0 bases short, with 6 bases between. The CDR3 covers 15 residues. In nucleotides, the CDR3 is TGTGCCAGCAGTTACTCTATGGATAGCAATCAGCCCCAGCATTTT. Protein product: CASSYSMDSNQPQHF.